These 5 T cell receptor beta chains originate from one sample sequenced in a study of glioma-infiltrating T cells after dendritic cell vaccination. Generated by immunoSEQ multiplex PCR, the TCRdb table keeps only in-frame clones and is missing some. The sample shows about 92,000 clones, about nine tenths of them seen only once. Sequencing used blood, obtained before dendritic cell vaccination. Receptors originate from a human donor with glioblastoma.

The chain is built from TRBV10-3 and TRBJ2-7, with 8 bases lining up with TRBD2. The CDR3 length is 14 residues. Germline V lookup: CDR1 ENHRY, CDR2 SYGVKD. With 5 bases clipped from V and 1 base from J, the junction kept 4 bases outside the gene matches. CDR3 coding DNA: TGTGCCATCAGTCTCGGCGGGGGGTCCTACGAGCAGTACTTC. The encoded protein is CAISLGGGSYEQYF.

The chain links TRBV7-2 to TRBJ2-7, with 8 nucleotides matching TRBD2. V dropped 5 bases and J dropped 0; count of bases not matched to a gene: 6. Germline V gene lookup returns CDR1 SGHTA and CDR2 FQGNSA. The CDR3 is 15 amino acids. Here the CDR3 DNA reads TGTGCCAGCAGCAGGACTAGCCAGAGCTCCTACGAGCAGTACTTC. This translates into CASSRTSQSSYEQYF. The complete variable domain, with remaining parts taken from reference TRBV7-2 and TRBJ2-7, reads GAGVSQSPSNKVTEKGKDVELRCDPISGHTALYWYRQSLGQGLEFLIYFQGNSAPDKSGLPSDRFSAERTGGSVSTLTIQRTQQEDSAVYLCASSRTSQSSYEQYFGPGTRLTVT.

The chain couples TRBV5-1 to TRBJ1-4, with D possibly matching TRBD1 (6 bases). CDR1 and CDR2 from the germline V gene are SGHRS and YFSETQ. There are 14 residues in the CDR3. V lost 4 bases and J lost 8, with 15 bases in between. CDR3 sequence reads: CASSPGGPGEKLFF. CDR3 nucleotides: TGCGCCAGCAGCCCGGGGGGGCCCGGGGAAAAACTGTTTTTT.

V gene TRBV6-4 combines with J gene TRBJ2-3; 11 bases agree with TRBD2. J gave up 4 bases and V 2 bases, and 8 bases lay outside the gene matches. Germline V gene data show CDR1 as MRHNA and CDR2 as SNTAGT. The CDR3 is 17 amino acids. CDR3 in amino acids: CASSDLTGTSGSDTQYF. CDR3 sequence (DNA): TGTGCCAGCAGTGACCTCACCGGGACTAGCGGATCAGATACGCAGTATTTT.

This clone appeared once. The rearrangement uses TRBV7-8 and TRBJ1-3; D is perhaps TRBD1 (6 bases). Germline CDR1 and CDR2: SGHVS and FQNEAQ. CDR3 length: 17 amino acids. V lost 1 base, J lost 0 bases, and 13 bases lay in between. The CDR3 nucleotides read TGTGCCAGCAGCTTAGGACAGGCCCCTTACTCTGGAAACACCATATATTTT. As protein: CASSLGQAPYSGNTIYF.